The sequence of this TCR beta chain was determined in a study of cytomegalovirus exposure and HLA in healthy donors. CDR3 size: 13 residues. Trimming left V 3 bases short and J 8 bases short, with 14 bases between. Per the germline V gene, CDR1 is SGHRS and CDR2 is YFSETQ. The PCR was carried out with 60 Vbeta primers and 13 Jbeta primers. Method: immunoSEQ multiplex PCR; TCRdb's copy keeps in-frame clones and lacks some. The sample includes about 150,000 clones, over 65% of them seen just once. V and J are TRBV5-1 and TRBJ1-2; possibly TRBD1 for D (6 bases). What was sequenced was PBMCs. The origin of this receptor is a woman aged 30 to 39 in good health and CMV-seropositive. The CDR3 spells CASSSSGEFGYTF. CDR3 coding DNA: TGCGCCAGCAGCTCCTCAGGGGAGTTCGGCTACACCTTC.